One sample yielded the 30 T cell receptor beta chains listed below, sequenced in a study of technical replicates of blood from several donors (dated by TCRdb to 2015 to 2018). The library was produced with the immunoSEQ multiplex PCR assay. TCRdb mirrors the immuneACCESS table, restricted to in-frame sequences. Some clones are absent from its copies; in checked studies, under half trace to an unresolved V gene, and the reason for the others is unknown. Recorded for this sample are roughly 76,000 clones; around 90% of them occurred a single time. The ten largest clones capture 0.3% to 0.45% of the sample. The specimen sequenced was T cells isolated from PBMCs. The receptors come from a human donor in good health. Some clones in this sample may be carry-over from other donors' samples.

The rearrangement uses TRBV20-1 and TRBJ2-7; tentatively, D is TRBD1 (5 bases). Looked up from germline, CDR1 is DFQATT and CDR2 is SNEGSKA (reference sequence). V dropped 5 bases and J dropped 1 base, with 6 bases sitting between them. The CDR3 is made up of 11 amino acids. In nucleotides, the CDR3 is TGCAGTGCTTACAGGTCCTACGAGCAGTACTTC. It codes for CSAYRSYEQYF.

V and J are TRBV19 and TRBJ2-1; D uncertain. CDR1 is LNHDA and CDR2 is SQIVND in the germline V gene (reference sequence). The CDR3 contains 15 residues. V was shortened by 1 base and J by 5 bases, with 12 bases between the two germline ends. Here the CDR3 DNA reads TGTGCCAGTAGTATAGTTGGAGTGGCCCACAATGAGCAGTTCTTC. This translates into CASSIVGVAHNEQFF.

The gene calls are TRBV4-3 and TRBJ2-1; 9 positions agree with TRBD2. This CDR3 is 19 amino acids long. The J segment lost 2 bases and the V segment lost 0 bases, leaving 11 bases of the junction unmatched. The germline gives CDR1 LGHNA, CDR2 YSLEER. The DNA for the CDR3 is TGCGCCAGCAGCCAAGAGTGGGTAGCGGGAGCCTTACCCTACAATGAGCAGTTCTTC. Protein sequence: CASSQEWVAGALPYNEQFF.

The V call is TRBV11-2, the J call TRBJ2-7; unclear D gene. From germline, CDR1 is SGHAT and CDR2 FQNNGV. V lost 0 bases, J lost 4 bases, and 19 bases lay in between. The CDR3 spans 17 residues. In nucleotides, the CDR3 is TGTGCCAGCAGCTTAGAGCCGCTGGGCCGCCTTGAATACGAGCAGTACTTC. Residues: CASSLEPLGRLEYEQYF. Full variable domain (remainder filled in from reference TRBV11-2 and TRBJ2-7): EAGVAQSPRYKIIEKRQSVAFWCNPISGHATLYWYQQILGQGPKLLIQFQNNGVVDDSQLPKDRFSAERLKGVDSTLKIQPAKLEDSAVYLCASSLEPLGRLEYEQYFGPGTRLTVT.

This chain connects TRBV7-6 to TRBJ1-1, with 7 bases aligning to TRBD1. CDR3 length equals 17 residues. Losses at the gene ends were 1 base for V and 7 bases for J; bases not matched to a gene: 15. Germline V CDR1 and CDR2: SGHVS, FNYEAQ. The CDR3 spells CASSLVVETGPRSEAFF. In nucleotides, the CDR3 is TGTGCCAGCAGCTTAGTAGTCGAGACAGGGCCGAGGAGTGAAGCTTTCTTT.

The chain is built from TRBV30 and TRBJ2-1, with TRBD1 identical over 9 bases. Per the germline V gene, CDR1 is GTSNPN and CDR2 is SVGIG (reference sequence). The CDR3 runs to 13 residues. V lost 5 bases, J lost 8 bases, and 7 bases stayed unmatched. In DNA, the CDR3 is TGTGCCTGGGCGGGACAGGGCCGGCATGAGCAGTTCTTC. It is translated as CAWAGQGRHEQFF.

This sequence joins TRBV30 and TRBJ1-2, with TRBD1 matching over 8 bases. CDR3 length: 14 residues. Germline trimming cut 1 base from V and 7 bases from J; bases unmatched to any gene: 8. Per the germline V gene, CDR1 is GTSNPN and CDR2 is SVGIG (reference sequence). The DNA of the CDR3 is TGTGCCTGGAGTGGCTCGGACAGGGTTAGTGGCTACACCTTC. Amino acids: CAWSGSDRVSGYTF.

The chain carries TRBV19 and TRBJ1-4, with D maybe TRBD1 (5 bases). V dropped 2 bases and J dropped 8 bases, with 15 bases sitting between them. The germline CDR1 and CDR2 sequences are LNHDA and SQIVND (reference sequence). The CDR3 consists of 15 residues. CDR3 sequence reads: CASSITTAGGEKLFF. The CDR3 region has the DNA TGTGCCAGTAGTATAACGACAGCGGGAGGAGAAAAACTGTTTTTT.

The chain employs TRBV6-4 and TRBJ2-2, with D perhaps TRBD2 (6 bases). V shed 2 bases and J shed 7 bases, with 17 bases lying between them. The germline V gene encodes CDR1 MRHNA and CDR2 SNTAGT. The CDR3 runs 16 residues. CDR3 loop: CASSDVLLAGGGELFF. In DNA, the CDR3 is TGTGCCAGCAGTGACGTCTTACTAGCAGGAGGCGGGGAGCTGTTTTTT.

CDR3 sequence (DNA): TGTGCCAGCAGCAGTCAAACGGGACTCCTTGAAGCTTTCTTT. This encodes CASSSQTGLLEAFF. The chain carries TRBV9 and TRBJ1-1; D possibly corresponds to TRBD1 (5 bases). Between the trimmed V and J ends, which lost 4 bases and 7 bases, there was a span of 17 bases. This CDR3 comprises 14 residues. Germline-derived CDR1 and CDR2 are SGDLS and YYNGEE.

Concerning this clone: The germline gene is not matched at one end of the junction; a read error may be the cause. Other DNA sequences in the same sample also yield this CDR3. The chain combines TRBV27 with TRBJ2-2; 8 positions agree with TRBD1. Germline V lookup: CDR1 MNHEY, CDR2 SMNVEV (reference sequence). The CDR3 runs to 16 residues. The CDR3 sequence: CASSPKTGGRARELFF. CDR3 in DNA: TGCGCCAGCAGTCCGAAAACAGGGGGACGCGCCCGGGAGCTGTTTTTT.

This clone was counted between two and nine times. For the CDR3, the DNA is TGCAGCGTTGAAACGGTGATGAACACTGAAGCTTTCTTT. This translates into CSVETVMNTEAFF. The chain joins TRBV29-1 to TRBJ1-1; D gene uncertain. The CDR3 contains 13 residues. Germline V gene sequence: CDR1 SQVTM, CDR2 ANQGSEA. The V end was cut by 2 bases, the J end by 0 bases, with 7 bases between.

A single count supports this clone. V and J are TRBV19 and TRBJ2-2, with 7 bases that match TRBD2. The V segment lost 8 bases and the J segment 5 bases; nucleotides outside the gene matches: 8. Germline values: CDR1 LNHDA, CDR2 SQIVND (reference sequence). The CDR3 runs 14 residues. CDR3: CASDRGRGTGELFF. In DNA, the CDR3 is TGTGCCAGTGACCGGGGGAGGGGAACCGGGGAGCTGTTTTTT.

The J gene is TRBJ2-3, the V gene TRBV9; D unclear. Deletions cut 0 bases from V and 2 bases from J, with 10 bases between. Germline V gene sequence: CDR1 SGDLS, CDR2 YYNGEE. The length of the CDR3 is 15 residues. The CDR3 DNA follows: TGTGCCAGCAGCGTAGACCGGCGGTACACAGATACGCAGTATTTT. Translated: CASSVDRRYTDTQYF. Variable domain in full (rest from reference TRBV9 and TRBJ2-3): DSGVTQTPKHLITATGQRVTLRCSPRSGDLSVYWYQQSLDQGLQFLIQYYNGEERAKGNILERFSAQQFPDLHSELNLSSLELGDSALYFCASSVDRRYTDTQYFGPGTRLTVL.

This clone has a handful of counts. The V gene is TRBV4-1, the J gene TRBJ1-4, with no clear D. This CDR3 is built from 11 residues. V shed 5 bases and J shed 6 bases, with 4 bases lying between them. The V gene's germline CDR1 is MGHRA and CDR2 YSYEKL. CDR3 in DNA: TGCGCCAGCAGCAGAGATGAAAAACTGTTTTTT. Encoded protein: CASSRDEKLFF.

This rearrangement joins TRBV2 to TRBJ1-2, with a tentative D call TRBD1 (5 bases). Trimming cost V 7 bases and J 0 bases, with 9 bases left between them. This CDR3 is 13 amino acids long. Germline V gene sequence: CDR1 SNHLY, CDR2 FYNNEI. CDR3: CASKYRPNYGYTF. Written as DNA, the CDR3 is TGTGCCAGCAAGTACAGGCCTAACTATGGCTACACCTTC.

The rearrangement links TRBV4-3 to TRBJ1-5; D not resolved. Deletions cut 1 base from V and 15 bases from J, with 13 bases between. From germline, CDR1 is LGHNA and CDR2 YSLEER. This CDR3 spans 12 amino acids. Here the CDR3 reads CASSQARCVRHF. The CDR3, as DNA: TGCGCCAGCAGCCAAGCTCGATGCGTCCGGCATTTT.

The V and J genes are TRBV11-3 and TRBJ1-4; D unresolved. Germline CDR1 reads SGHNT; CDR2 reads YENEEA. V was pared by 3 bases and J by 7 bases, with 9 bases between. The length of the CDR3 is 13 residues. The CDR3 protein is CASSFSGGEKLFF. As DNA, the CDR3 is TGTGCCAGCAGCTTCAGTGGCGGTGAAAAACTGTTTTTT.

This sequence joins TRBV9 and TRBJ2-1; the D gene is possibly TRBD2 (6 bases). Germline V lookup: CDR1 SGDLS, CDR2 YYNGEE. The V end was cut by 3 bases, the J end by 3 bases, with 16 bases between. The CDR3 is made up of 16 amino acids. This chain's CDR3 is CASSAEGLNLYNEQFF. The CDR3, as DNA: TGTGCCAGCAGCGCTGAGGGACTCAACCTCTACAATGAGCAGTTCTTC.

This clone was seen only once. The V gene is TRBV5-5, the J gene TRBJ1-5, with 8 positions matching TRBD1. The CDR3 length is 17 residues. The V gene end was trimmed by 0 bases and the J gene end by 1 base; junction bases not matched to a gene: 6. Germline values: CDR1 SGHKS, CDR2 YYEKEE (reference sequence). In DNA, the CDR3 is TGTGCCAGCAGCTTGGTACAGGGGGGATGGAGCAATCAGCCCCAGCATTTT. Encoded protein: CASSLVQGGWSNQPQHF.

The V gene is TRBV19, the J gene TRBJ2-4, with 13 bases lining up with TRBD2. V shed 6 bases, J shed 3 bases, and the junction held 11 bases outside the gene matches. In germline, CDR1 is LNHDA, CDR2 SQIVND (reference sequence). The CDR3 contains 18 residues. The CDR3 reads CASREKGTSGIVKNIQYF. The CDR3 DNA reads as TGTGCCAGTAGGGAGAAGGGGACTAGCGGGATTGTCAAAAACATTCAGTACTTC.

This CDR3 reads CASSGTGTLYEQYF. The DNA for the CDR3 is TGTGCCAGTAGTGGAACCGGGACACTCTACGAGCAGTACTTC. V gene TRBV19 combines with J gene TRBJ2-7, with D tentatively TRBD1 (6 bases). The CDR3 totals 14 residues. The germline V gene encodes CDR1 LNHDA and CDR2 SQIVND (reference sequence). Trimming pared 5 bases from V and 3 bases from J, leaving 14 bases between.

In this sample, this clone turned up once. V usage is TRBV5-1 and J usage is TRBJ1-4; 8 nucleotides align to TRBD1. V lost 0 bases, J lost 3 bases, and 13 bases stayed unmatched. Germline V gene data show CDR1 as SGHRS and CDR2 as YFSETQ. There are 19 residues in the CDR3. CDR3 in DNA: TGCGCCAGCAGCTTGGCGGCAGGGGGCCTCTCTTCGTCTAATGAAAAACTGTTTTTT. Protein: CASSLAAGGLSSSNEKLFF.

The J gene is TRBJ2-7, the V gene TRBV7-2; 9 bases are shared with TRBD2. This CDR3 contains 14 residues. Germline V gives CDR1 SGHTA, CDR2 FQGNSA. V shed 5 bases, J shed 5 bases, and the junction held 7 bases outside the gene matches. CDR3 nucleotide sequence: TGTGCCAGCAGCATACTAGCGGGTCGCGACGAGCAGTACTTC. It is translated as CASSILAGRDEQYF.

This clone was picked up one time. The chain has TRBV19 and TRBJ2-1; 8 bases are a match to TRBD2. Unmatched junction bases numbered 4, after V lost 3 bases and J lost 6 bases. The CDR3 is 14 residues long. Germline CDR1 LNHDA, CDR2 SQIVND (reference sequence). CDR3 nucleotide sequence: TGTGCCAGTAGTATCCCCGGGAGGGCCAATGAGCAGTTCTTC. It codes for CASSIPGRANEQFF.

This chain connects TRBV6-5 to TRBJ2-1, with 7 bases matching TRBD2. This CDR3 comprises 15 residues. Germline V gene data show CDR1 as MNHEY and CDR2 as SVGAGI. The V and J ends lost 10 bases and 1 base, in that order; junction bases with no gene match: 10. The CDR3: CATKPLASSYNEQFF. CDR3 in DNA: TGTGCCACCAAGCCACTAGCGTCATCCTACAATGAGCAGTTCTTC.

This chain links TRBV1 with TRBJ2-6; the listed D gene, TRBD1, was not tested against the DNA. TRBV1 is an annotated pseudogene. CDR3 length: 18 residues. CDR3 residues: CTSSQGVRGTPGANVLTF. In DNA, the CDR3 is TGCACCAGCAGCCAAGGGGTCAGGGGGACGCCTGGGGCCAACGTCCTGACTTTC.

V gene TRBV11-1 combines with J gene TRBJ1-1, with unresolved D. There are 13 residues in the CDR3. V lost 5 bases and J lost 1, with 8 bases in between. Germline V gene lookup returns CDR1 SGHAT and CDR2 FQDESV (reference sequence). This chain's CDR3 is CASSPNRNTEAFF. The DNA of the CDR3 is TGTGCCAGCAGCCCGAACAGGAACACTGAAGCTTTCTTT.

V is TRBV4-3 and J is TRBJ1-6, with D maybe TRBD1 (6 bases). Germline lookup yields CDR1 LGHNA and CDR2 YSLEER. The CDR3 runs to 16 residues. With 0 bases removed from V and 11 bases from J, the gap between germline ends came to 17 bases. The CDR3 bases are TGCGCCAGCAGCCAAGATCCAGCAGGGGAAAGCCCACCCCTCCACTTT. Protein product: CASSQDPAGESPPLHF.

The table lists this clone with a count of one. The chain carries TRBV28 and TRBJ1-2; D not resolved. The CDR3 totals 14 residues. The V end was cut by 3 bases, the J end by 4 bases, with 12 bases between. Germline V CDR1 and CDR2: MDHEN, SYDVKM. The CDR3 DNA reads as TGTGCCAGCAGTTTCCCCCCCGGGTTCTATGGCTACACCTTC. It yields the protein CASSFPPGFYGYTF.